This T cell receptor (beta chain) was obtained from a study of CD8 T cells in Susac syndrome. Negative isolation was used for CD8+ and CD4+ T cells and FACS enrichment for TEMRA cells. The study, taken as a whole, reports: Regarding the TCR sequencing and HLA analysis, the study admitted that a relatively small number of individuals were involved.

Trimming removed 0 bases from V and 6 bases from J; junction bases left unmatched: 9. The CDR3 is 15 residues long. Germline loops: CDR1 DFQATT, CDR2 SNEGSKA (reference sequence). In its sample, this clonotype was seen once. Its target is not known. The authors reverse transcribed about 0.5 to 1 ug RNA with random hexamers. Amplification of TCR beta CDR3 by immunoSEQ multiplex PCR spanned 54 Vbeta and 13 Jbeta. MiXCR was run by TCRdb on the immunoSEQ multiplex PCR reads, yielding one entry per CDR3 protein. The repertoire holds 130,000 or so distinct CDR3 sequences, with roughly 92% as singletons. This receptor was identified in a human donor in good health. The sample taken for sequencing was CD4+ T cells from PBMCs. This chain links TRBV20-1 with TRBJ2-7; TRBD2 matches at 9 bases. This CDR3 reads CSARDSGSGSFEQYF. The CDR3 DNA reads as TGCAGTGCTAGAGATAGTGGTAGCGGGAGTTTCGAGCAGTACTTC.